This T cell receptor beta chain was captured by sequencing in a study of T cells in Graves' hyperthyroidism and ophthalmopathy. With 9 bases removed from V and 6 bases from J, the gap between germline ends came to 32 bases. The germline gives CDR1 KGHDR, CDR2 SFDVKD. The CDR3 length is 18 residues. This clonotype was detected ten times or more. From RNA transcripts, TCR beta CDR3 regions were amplified. The TCR CDR3 first-round RT-PCR relied on the HTBI primer set. TCRdb re-derived calls from the multiplex PCR reads in MiXCR, one entry per CDR3 protein. The table includes more than 300,000 distinct CDR3 sequences, 17% detected once.

Sample: blood. The chain is built from TRBV24-1 and TRBJ2-7, with a tentative D call TRBD1 (6 bases). The receptor comes from a woman younger than 45 with Graves' hyperthyroidism that later progressed to Graves' ophthalmopathy. For the CDR3, the DNA is TGTGCCACCGTAGGAAGCTCAGAGCGAAGGGGGACGTTACGCGAGCAGTACTTC. Translated: CATVGSSERRGTLREQYF.